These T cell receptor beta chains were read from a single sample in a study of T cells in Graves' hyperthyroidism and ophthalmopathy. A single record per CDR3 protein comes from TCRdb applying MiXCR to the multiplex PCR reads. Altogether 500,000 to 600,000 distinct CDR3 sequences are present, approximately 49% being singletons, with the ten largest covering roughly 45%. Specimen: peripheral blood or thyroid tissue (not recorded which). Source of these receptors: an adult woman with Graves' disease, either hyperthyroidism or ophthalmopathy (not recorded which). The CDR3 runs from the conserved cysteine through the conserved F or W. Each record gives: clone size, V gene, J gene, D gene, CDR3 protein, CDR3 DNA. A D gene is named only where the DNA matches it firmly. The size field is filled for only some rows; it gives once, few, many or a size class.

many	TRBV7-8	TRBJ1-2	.	CASSLGRFVRYGYTF	TGTGCCAGCAGCTTGGGTCGGTTTGTCCGTTATGGCTACACCTTC
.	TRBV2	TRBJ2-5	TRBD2	CASSEELAGGLETQYF	TGTGCCAGCAGCGAAGAACTAGCGGGGGGGCTGGAGACCCAGTACTTC
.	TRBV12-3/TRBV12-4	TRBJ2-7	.	CASRRGSEQYF	TGTGCCAGCCGCAGGGGAAGCGAGCAGTACTTC
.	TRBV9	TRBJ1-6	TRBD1	CASSQTGGTDNSPLHF	TGTGCCAGCAGCCAGACGGGCGGGACAGATAATTCACCCCTCCACTTT
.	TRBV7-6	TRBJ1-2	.	CASSLGWGNYGYTF	TGTGCCAGCAGCTTGGGTTGGGGTAACTATGGCTACACCTTC
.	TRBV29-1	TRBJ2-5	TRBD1	CSVAGTGAQETQYF	TGCAGCGTTGCGGGGACAGGGGCCCAAGAGACCCAGTACTTC
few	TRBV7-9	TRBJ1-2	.	CASSPRLAGNTF	TGTGCCAGCAGCCCTAGACTAGCGGGCAACACCTTC
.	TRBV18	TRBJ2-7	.	CASSPWNSYEQYF	TGTGCCAGCTCACCATGGAACTCCTACGAGCAGTACTTC
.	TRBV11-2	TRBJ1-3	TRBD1	CASSLRQGSGNTIYF	TGTGCCAGCAGCTTAAGACAGGGCTCTGGAAACACCATATATTTT
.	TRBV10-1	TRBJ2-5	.	CASSEGLGVQETQYF	TGCGCCAGCAGTGAGGGACTCGGGGTGCAAGAGACCCAGTACTTC
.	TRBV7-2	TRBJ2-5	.	CASSVVGGGETQYF	TGTGCCAGCAGCGTGGTAGGGGGAGGGGAGACCCAGTACTTC
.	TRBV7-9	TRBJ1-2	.	CASSLGSSGNTF	TGTGCCAGCAGCTTGGGGAGCTCTGGAAACACCTTC
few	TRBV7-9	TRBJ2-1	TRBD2	CASSASGSSYNEQFF	TGTGCCAGCAGCGCTAGCGGGAGCTCCTACAATGAGCAGTTCTTC
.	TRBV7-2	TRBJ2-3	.	CASSSRKTDTQYF	TGTGCCAGCAGCAGTCGGAAGACAGATACGCAGTATTTT
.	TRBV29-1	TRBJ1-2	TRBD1	CSLARGGQGYGYTF	TGCAGCTTAGCTAGGGGAGGACAGGGCTATGGCTACACCTTC
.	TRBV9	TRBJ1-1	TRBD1	CASSSVQGGTEAFF	TGTGCCAGCAGCTCAGTCCAGGGGGGGACTGAAGCTTTCTTT
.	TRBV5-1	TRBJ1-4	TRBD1	CASSSGQGGWYEKLFF	TGCGCCAGCAGCTCAGGACAGGGAGGATGGTATGAAAAACTGTTTTTT
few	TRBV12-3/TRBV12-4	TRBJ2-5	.	CASSWLTTQETQYF	TGTGCCAGCAGTTGGTTGACCACTCAAGAGACCCAGTACTTC
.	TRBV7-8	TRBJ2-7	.	CASSLGVGKSYEQYF	TGTGCCAGCAGCTTAGGTGTCGGGAAGTCCTACGAGCAGTACTTC
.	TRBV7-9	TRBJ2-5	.	CASSPEVNTETQYF	TGTGCCAGCAGCCCCGAGGTGAACACTGAGACCCAGTACTTC
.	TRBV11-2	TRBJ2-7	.	CASRAYSAGDYEQYF	TGTGCCAGCAGAGCATATTCCGCAGGGGACTACGAGCAGTACTTC
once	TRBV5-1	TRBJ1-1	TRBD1	CASSCGDRDSEAFF	TGCGCCAGCAGCTGCGGGGACAGGGACTCCGAAGCTTTCTTT
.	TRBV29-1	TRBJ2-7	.	CSVESSATYEQYF	TGCAGCGTTGAATCGTCGGCAACCTACGAGCAGTACTTC
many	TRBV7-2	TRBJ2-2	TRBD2	CASSSWGGLGELFF	TGTGCCAGCAGCTCCTGGGGAGGGCTCGGGGAGCTGTTTTTT
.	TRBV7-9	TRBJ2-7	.	CASSGGVDTTYEQYF	TGTGCCAGCAGCGGCGGCGTCGACACTACCTACGAGCAGTACTTC
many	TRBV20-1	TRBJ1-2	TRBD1	CSATPTGVYGYTF	TGCAGTGCAACCCCCACAGGGGTGTATGGCTACACCTTC
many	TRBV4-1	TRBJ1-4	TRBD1	CASSQGTGVEKLFF	TGCGCCAGCAGCCAAGGGACAGGGGTCGAAAAACTGTTTTTT
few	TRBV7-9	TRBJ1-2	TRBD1	CASSHRDRARGYTF	TGTGCCAGCAGCCACCGGGACAGGGCTCGGGGCTACACCTTC
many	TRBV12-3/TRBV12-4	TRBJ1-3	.	CASHPQGISSGNTIYF	TGTGCCAGCCATCCTCAGGGAATTAGCTCTGGAAACACCATATATTTT
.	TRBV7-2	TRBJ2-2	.	CASSYLSGELFF	TGTGCCAGCAGCTACCTAAGTGGGGAGCTGTTTTTT
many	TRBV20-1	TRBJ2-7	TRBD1	CSARPGTASYEQYF	TGCAGTGCTAGACCGGGGACAGCCTCCTACGAGCAGTACTTC